This TCR beta chain was retrieved from a study of T-cell memory formation after mild COVID-19. This CDR3 has 18 amino acids. CDR1 is SGHDN and CDR2 is FVKESK in the germline V gene. Unmatched junction bases numbered 8, after V lost 0 bases and J lost 1 base. Study-wide points: Among CD4+ contracting clones, most were CM and EM, and CD8+ ones EMRA.

This clonotype showed up just a few times. The antigen remains undetermined. Constant-segment primers and 5'RACE yielded cDNA libraries for TCR alpha and TCR beta, each carrying sample barcodes and UMIs. Each CDR3 protein is one row after TCRdb ran MiXCR on the 5' RACE reads. The table lists some 200,000 distinct CDR3 sequences, about a fifth of them singletons. The sample comprised PBMCs or a T cell subset sorted from them (not recorded which). The chain carries TRBV14 and TRBJ2-5; 10 nucleotides agree with TRBD2. This sequence originates from an adult woman who had mild COVID-19 (a few samples of this study predate the infection). Cell type and time point are not known. This chain's CDR3 is CASSQDFTSGTLQETQYF. The CDR3 nucleotides are TGTGCCAGCAGCCAAGATTTCACTAGCGGGACCCTCCAAGAGACCCAGTACTTC. Full variable domain (missing parts from reference TRBV14 and TRBJ2-5): EAGVTQFPSHSVIEKGQTVTLRCDPISGHDNLYWYRRVMGKEIKFLLHFVKESKQDESGMPNNRFLAERTGGTYSTLKVQPAELEDSGVYFCASSQDFTSGTLQETQYFGPGTRLLVL.